These 9 T cell receptor beta chains originate from one sample sequenced in a study of T cell responses to AZD1222 COVID-19 vaccine. Only in-frame clones appear in the TCRdb table, and some are missing; sequencing was by immunoSEQ multiplex PCR. The table shows 150,000 to 200,000 clones, with around nine tenths occurring only once. Source: peripheral blood, taken 28 days after the second AZD1222 dose. The receptors stem from an adult who received the AZD1222 COVID-19 vaccine.

The rearrangement uses TRBV29-1 and TRBJ1-1; D gene uncertain. Deletions cut 4 bases from V and 0 bases from J, with 6 bases between. The CDR3 sequence is 12 residues long. Looked up from germline, CDR1 is SQVTM and CDR2 is ANQGSEA. The CDR3 is CSVVWMNTEAFF. The CDR3 DNA follows: TGCAGCGTTGTTTGGATGAACACTGAAGCTTTCTTT.

The chain links TRBV21-1 to TRBJ1-5. TRBV21-1 is designated a pseudogene. This CDR3 comprises 9 residues. This CDR3 is CASREPQHF. The CDR3 nucleotides read TGTGCCAGCAGGGAGCCCCAGCATTTT.

The V and J genes are TRBV7-9 and TRBJ2-5; 10 bases line up with TRBD2. Germline CDR1 is SEHNR and CDR2 is FQNEAQ (reference sequence). The CDR3 covers 14 residues. Losses at the gene ends were 1 base for V and 5 bases for J; bases not matched to a gene: 1. The CDR3 nucleotides read TGTGCCAGCAGCTTAGTACTAGCGGGGGAGACCCAGTACTTC. Translating gives CASSLVLAGETQYF.

As to this clone: Other DNA sequences within the sample encode an identical CDR3. The V and J genes are TRBV28 and TRBJ1-2; TRBD1 matches 7 bases. J gave up 2 bases and V 2 bases, and 2 bases lay outside the gene matches. This CDR3 contains 14 residues. CDR1 is MDHEN, CDR2 SYDVKM, per germline. CDR3: CASSLEGANYGYTF. The CDR3 DNA reads TGTGCCAGCAGTTTAGAGGGGGCGAACTATGGCTACACCTTC.

The J gene is TRBJ1-6, the V gene TRBV30, with a weak D call TRBD1 (6 bases). Germline CDR1 and CDR2: GTSNPN and SVGIG (reference sequence). Between the trimmed V and J ends, which lost 0 bases and 0 bases, there was a span of 12 bases. The CDR3 totals 17 residues. The CDR3 coding sequence is TGTGCCTGGAGTGTACAACAGGGACGCTCCTATAATTCACCCCTCCACTTT. Translation gives CAWSVQQGRSYNSPLHF.

This clone was seen only once. The chain couples TRBV7-3 to TRBJ2-3; D perhaps matches TRBD2 (7 bases). V shed 4 bases and J shed 7 bases, with 21 bases lying between them. Germline V gives CDR1 SGHTA, CDR2 FQGTGA. This CDR3 contains 16 residues. The CDR3 region has the DNA TGTGCCAGCAGCTCAGGGAGGGGGTCGGCCCCCAATACGCAGTATTTT. This codes for CASSSGRGSAPNTQYF.

V and J are TRBV2 and TRBJ2-1; D is undetermined. The CDR3 has 13 amino acids. Trimming left V 1 base short and J 9 bases short, with 10 bases between. The germline CDR1 and CDR2 sequences are SNHLY and FYNNEI. The CDR3 sequence: CASSEEGSSEQFF. In DNA, the CDR3 is TGTGCCAGCAGTGAAGAGGGATCGAGTGAGCAGTTCTTC.

This clone was observed once. This sequence joins TRBV27 and TRBJ2-5; 8 bases are shared with TRBD1. Losses at the gene ends were 3 bases for V and 5 bases for J; bases not matched to a gene: 5. The CDR3 is 14 amino acids. Germline loops: CDR1 MNHEY, CDR2 SMNVEV (reference sequence). The CDR3 sequence: CASSFQGAEETQYF. The DNA for the CDR3 is TGTGCCAGCAGTTTCCAGGGGGCTGAGGAGACCCAGTACTTC.

The CDR3 sequence is CASSIGTIAFF. The CDR3 DNA sequence: TGTGCCAGCAGCATCGGGACAATTGCTTTCTTT. The rearrangement uses TRBV7-6 and TRBJ1-1; D may be TRBD1 (6 bases). V shed 5 bases and J shed 11 bases, with 12 bases lying between them. The CDR3 is made up of 11 amino acids. CDR1 and CDR2 from the germline V gene are SGHVS and FNYEAQ.